Sequencing of this T cell receptor beta chain was carried out in a study of blood T cell repertoires in COVID-19. Study at large: Italy, Spain and the United States were the sources of the convalescent and acute COVID-19 samples. PBMCs, B-cell-depleted T cells, or T cells were the source of the cDNA or gDNA that made up the material.

Original analysis: Nucleated cell number was recorded as an estimate derived from reference gene primer amplification. Generated by immunoSEQ multiplex PCR, the TCRdb table keeps only in-frame clones and is missing some. The DNA was the basis for D and trimming; V, J and clone size are from that table. The sample records 110,000 to 150,000 clones, roughly 89% being singletons. The CDR3 consists of 15 residues. V was shortened by 7 bases and J by 0 bases, with 16 bases between the two germline ends. The V gene's germline CDR1 is SGHTA and CDR2 FQGNSA. This TCR was recovered from a man in his 60s with active or convalescent COVID-19. The chain couples TRBV7-2 to TRBJ2-7; maybe TRBD2 (6 bases). The sequencing input was peripheral blood. The CDR3, as DNA: TGTGCCAGCACGCGGAGTAGCGGAATCTCCTACGAGCAGTACTTC. Protein: CASTRSSGISYEQYF.